This TCR beta chain was captured in a study of OX40 agonist ivuxolimab in advanced cancers. About the research overall: Every patient in dose escalation had hepatocellular carcinoma, melanoma, renal cell or head and neck cancer.

The ends were cut back, 0 bases at V and 2 bases at J, with 9 bases in the middle. Germline loops: CDR1 SGHRS, CDR2 YFSETQ. The CDR3 totals 14 residues. This clone was counted only a few times. Here immunoSEQ multiplex PCR was the method, and the copy in TCRdb shows in-frame clones only, minus some. The sample has about 15,000 clones; roughly nine tenths are singletons. Here the sequenced sample was CD4+ or CD8+ T cells sorted from blood, taken in a trial of the OX40 agonist ivuxolimab. This TCR derives from an adult with an advanced solid tumor such as melanoma, head and neck, liver or kidney cancer. The gene calls are TRBV5-1 and TRBJ2-7; D is ambiguous. The CDR3, as DNA: TGCGCCAGCAGCTTGGGTGGTTATGCCTACGAGCAGTACTTC. Translated, it gives CASSLGGYAYEQYF.